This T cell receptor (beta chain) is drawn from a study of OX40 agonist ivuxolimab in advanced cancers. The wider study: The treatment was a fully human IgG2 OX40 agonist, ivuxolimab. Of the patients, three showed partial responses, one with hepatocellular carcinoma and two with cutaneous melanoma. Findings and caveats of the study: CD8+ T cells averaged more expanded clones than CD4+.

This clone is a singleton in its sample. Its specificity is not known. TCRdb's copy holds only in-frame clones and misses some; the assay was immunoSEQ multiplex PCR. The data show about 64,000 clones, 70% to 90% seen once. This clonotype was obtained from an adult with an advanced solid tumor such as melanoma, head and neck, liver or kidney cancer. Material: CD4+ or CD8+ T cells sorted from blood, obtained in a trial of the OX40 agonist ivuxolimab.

The CDR3 loop reads CASSLGGQTSFEKLFF. CDR3 nucleotide sequence: TGCGCCAGCAGCCTGGGGGGTCAGACCTCATTTGAAAAACTGTTTTTT. The chain links TRBV5-1 to TRBJ1-4; D may be TRBD1 (5 bases). V dropped 4 bases and J dropped 7 bases, with 20 bases sitting between them. The germline CDR1 and CDR2 sequences are SGHRS and YFSETQ. The CDR3 totals 16 residues.